This T cell receptor (beta chain) was documented in a study of monozygotic twins with inflammatory bowel disease. Each CDR3 protein gets one entry in TCRdb, which reprocessed the 5' RACE reads and gives no DNA. The sample has around 400,000 distinct CDR3 sequences. The CDR3 covers 11 residues. Germline V gene lookup returns CDR1 SGHNT and CDR2 YYREEE (reference sequence). Every single donor had a roughly 2.7 ml blood sample drawn. This clonotype was obtained from a human donor with ulcerative colitis or Crohn's disease, or a healthy co-twin of an affected twin (not recorded which). The chain is built from TRBV5-4 and TRBJ1-2. The sample consisted of blood. CDR3 in amino acids: CASSGPGAWTF.